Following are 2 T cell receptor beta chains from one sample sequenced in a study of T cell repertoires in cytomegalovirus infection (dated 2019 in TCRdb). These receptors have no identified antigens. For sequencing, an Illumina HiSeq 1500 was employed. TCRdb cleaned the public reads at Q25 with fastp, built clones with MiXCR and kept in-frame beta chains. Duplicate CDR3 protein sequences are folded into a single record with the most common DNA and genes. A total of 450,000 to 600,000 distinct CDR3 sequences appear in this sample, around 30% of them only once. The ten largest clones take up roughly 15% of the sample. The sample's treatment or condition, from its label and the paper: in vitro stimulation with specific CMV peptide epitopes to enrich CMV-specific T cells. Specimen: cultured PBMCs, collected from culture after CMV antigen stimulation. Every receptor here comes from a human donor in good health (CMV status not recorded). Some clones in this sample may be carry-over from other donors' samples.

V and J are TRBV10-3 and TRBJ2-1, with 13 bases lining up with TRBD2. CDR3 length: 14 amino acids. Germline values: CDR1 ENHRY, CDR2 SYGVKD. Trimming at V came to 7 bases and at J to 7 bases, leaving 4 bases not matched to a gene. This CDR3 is CAIKGLAGENEQFF. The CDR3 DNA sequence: TGTGCCATCAAAGGACTAGCGGGAGAGAATGAGCAGTTCTTC.

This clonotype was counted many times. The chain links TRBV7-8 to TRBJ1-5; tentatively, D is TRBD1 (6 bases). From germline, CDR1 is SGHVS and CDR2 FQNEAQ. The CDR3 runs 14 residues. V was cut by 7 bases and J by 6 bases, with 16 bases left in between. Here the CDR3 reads CASTTRGVAQPQHF. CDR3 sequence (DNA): TGTGCCAGCACCACTAGGGGGGTGGCTCAGCCCCAGCATTTT.